The rows below give T cell receptor beta chains drawn from one sample of a study of regulatory T cells in long-lasting Graves disease. TCRdb itself ran the multiplex PCR reads through MiXCR, one entry per CDR3 protein. The table records roughly 520,000 distinct CDR3 sequences, around 12% of them present only once. The same data also went into a second study, on T cells in Graves' hyperthyroidism and ophthalmopathy.

Specimen: peripheral blood mononuclear cells (PBMCs), collected at new diagnosis, from a patient treated with antithyroid drugs. The receptor source for this set is a woman aged 30 to 39 with Graves disease. CDR3s include the opening cysteine and the closing phenylalanine or tryptophan. D genes are given only for firm matches. Where a row states a size, it is once, few, many or the class of an expanded clone; other rows omit it.

.	TRBV7-2	TRBJ2-3	.	TGTGCCAGCAGCTTAACTAGCCTTGGGACAGATACGCAGTATTTT	CASSLTSLGTDTQYF
many	TRBV2	TRBJ2-7	.	TGTGCCAGCAGTGGCCTAAGGACAACCTACGAGCAGTACTTC	CASSGLRTTYEQYF
many	TRBV2	TRBJ2-1	.	TGTGCCAGCAGTGGACTGTCCGCGGGTTACAATGAGCAGTTCTTC	CASSGLSAGYNEQFF
few	TRBV7-3	TRBJ2-7	TRBD2	TGTGCCAGCAGCCTCTGCGGGACTAGCGGGAGATACCTAAGGGAGTCCTACGAGCAGTACTTC	CASSLCGTSGRYLRESYEQYF
once	TRBV24-1	TRBJ2-1	.	TGTGTCTCCAACCCGTCCAGCGGCGGTGAGCAGTTCTTC	CVSNPSSGGEQFF
few	TRBV7-9	TRBJ2-1	.	TGTGCCAGCAGCTTAGGATCACAGGGAAACAATGAGCAGTTCTTC	CASSLGSQGNNEQFF
many	TRBV2	TRBJ2-2	TRBD1	TGTGCCAGCAGTCATACGGGACAGGAGAGGATCGGGGAGCTGTTTTTT	CASSHTGQERIGELFF
many	TRBV5-1	TRBJ1-2	.	TGCGCCAGCAGCTTGGCCCAGCGGACAGCGAACTATGGCTACACCTTC	CASSLAQRTANYGYTF
few	TRBV5-1	TRBJ2-2	.	TGCGCCAGCAGCTCAACACAAATCACTCCAGAGTTGAACACCGGGGAGCTGTTTTTT	CASSSTQITPELNTGELFF
many	TRBV12-3/TRBV12-4	TRBJ1-2	.	TGTGCCAGCAGGTCACAGGGATCAAGCTATGGCTACACCTTC	CASRSQGSSYGYTF
many	TRBV20-1	TRBJ2-4	TRBD1	TGCAGTGCTAGATCATGGGGACAGGGGGCGCAGGGCAAAAACATTCAGTACTTC	CSARSWGQGAQGKNIQYF
many	TRBV12-3/TRBV12-4	TRBJ2-3	TRBD2	TGTGCCAGCACCCCGGGACTAGCGGTCCTTACGCAGTATTTT	CASTPGLAVLTQYF
many	TRBV5-1	TRBJ2-3	.	TGCGCCAGCAGCTTGGACCTTCCCCGGCCGGATACGCAGTATTTT	CASSLDLPRPDTQYF
few	TRBV3-1	TRBJ2-2	.	TGTGCCAGCAGCCAAGCCGACAGGCCCGGGGAGCTGTTTTTT	CASSQADRPGELFF
many	TRBV7-2	TRBJ2-3	.	TGTGCCAGCAGCCGGAGGGAGACAGATACGCAGTATTTT	CASSRRETDTQYF
many	TRBV27	TRBJ2-1	TRBD2	TGTGCCAGCAGTTTAAGGCTAGCGGGGACCTACAATGAGCAGTTCTTC	CASSLRLAGTYNEQFF
few	TRBV10-2	TRBJ2-1	TRBD2	TGCGCCAGCAGTGAGTATAGAGCTAGCGGGAGGAAAAATGAGCAGTTCTTC	CASSEYRASGRKNEQFF
many	TRBV24-1	TRBJ2-1	.	TGTGCCACCAGTGATGAGGGGGTAGGCTCCTACAATGAGCAGTTCTTC	CATSDEGVGSYNEQFF
few	TRBV5-6	TRBJ1-2	.	TGTGCCAGCAGCCCCCCGGAGGTGCCAGCGCGTGGCTACACCTTC	CASSPPEVPARGYTF
many	TRBV6-5	TRBJ1-1	.	TGTGCCAGCAGTTATCCGGATAGGGGCACTGAAGCTTTCTTT	CASSYPDRGTEAFF
many	TRBV3-1	TRBJ1-2	.	TGTGCCAGCAGCACGACAAGGCAGGGCCCCTACACCTTC	CASSTTRQGPYTF
.	TRBV3-1	TRBJ2-1	.	TGTGCCAGCAGCCAAGACCAGGGACGGACACAGTTCTTC	CASSQDQGRTQFF
.	TRBV10-2	TRBJ1-1	.	TGCGCCAGCAGTGAGTCGAAACGGGGCACTGAAGCTTTCTTT	CASSESKRGTEAFF